The next 13 T cell receptor beta chains were all read from a single sample in a study of T-cell reconstitution after alpha-beta-depleted transplantation in children. The TCRbeta library incorporated unique molecular identifiers. TCRdb itself ran the PCR reads through MiXCR, one entry per CDR3 protein. The sample records around 60,000 distinct CDR3 sequences, 40% to 55% being singletons. Sample: PBMCs, mostly from graft donor cells, taken 360 days after TCRalphabeta/CD19-depleted stem cell transplant. The receptors shown here come from a male patient aged 5 to 17 who had a stem cell transplant for acute lymphoblastic leukemia, so the T cells may come from the graft donor.

The J gene is TRBJ2-1, the V gene TRBV13; 7 nucleotides match TRBD2. Germline V gene sequence: CDR1 PRHDT, CDR2 FYEKMQ (reference sequence). This CDR3 has 17 residues. The V and J ends lost 2 bases and 4 bases, in that order; junction bases with no gene match: 11. The CDR3 DNA follows: TGTGCCAGCAGCTTAATTTTAGGTCTAGCGGATTACAATGAGCAGTTCTTC. It is translated as CASSLILGLADYNEQFF.

The genes are TRBV20-1 and TRBJ1-3; 9 bases are a match to TRBD1. CDR3 length: 14 residues. In germline, CDR1 is DFQATT, CDR2 SNEGSKA (reference sequence). Germline trimming cut 0 bases from V and 7 bases from J; bases unmatched to any gene: 4. CDR3 nucleotides: TGCAGTGCTAGAGATCGCGGACAGGGGAACACCATATATTTT. This encodes CSARDRGQGNTIYF.

This clonotype was counted between two and nine times. In DNA, the CDR3 is TGCAGTGCTAGAGGAAAGGACAGGCCCTACAATGAGCAGTTCTTC. Its translation is CSARGKDRPYNEQFF. V usage is TRBV20-1 and J usage is TRBJ2-1, with 7 bases matching TRBD1. Losses at the gene ends were 1 base for V and 2 bases for J; bases not matched to a gene: 5. Germline V gene lookup returns CDR1 DFQATT and CDR2 SNEGSKA (reference sequence). This CDR3 is 15 amino acids long.

The chain couples TRBV29-1 to TRBJ1-2, with 9 bases matching TRBD1. After removal of 7 bases from V and 3 bases from J, the junction contained 9 bases not matched to a gene. Germline V gene data show CDR1 as SQVTM and CDR2 as ANQGSEA. The CDR3 runs 14 residues. The DNA of the CDR3 is TGCAGCGCTCCGGACAGGGGAGGCCACTATGGCTACACCTTC. Translating gives CSAPDRGGHYGYTF.

This clonotype has more than one count but fewer than ten. This sequence joins TRBV12-3 or TRBV12-4 and TRBJ2-1; D is undetermined. CDR3 size: 10 residues. The germline V and J ends were trimmed by 6 bases and 6 bases, with 3 bases remaining between them. The CDR3 DNA follows: TGTGCCAGCAGCTTCAATGAGCAGTTCTTC. Amino acid sequence: CASSFNEQFF.

This clonotype appeared a few times. The gene calls are TRBV5-1 and TRBJ2-1; no reliable D call. Trimming left V 0 bases short and J 3 bases short, with 7 bases between. Germline CDR1 reads SGHRS; CDR2 reads YFSETQ. CDR3 length: 14 residues. CDR3: CASSLGVNYNEQFF. The CDR3 region has the DNA TGCGCCAGCAGCTTGGGTGTGAACTACAATGAGCAGTTCTTC.

CDR3 in DNA: TGTGCCAGCAGTTCACCCCAGGGTAACTATGGCTACACCTTC. Translated: CASSSPQGNYGYTF. The chain uses TRBV28 and TRBJ1-2; D perhaps matches TRBD1 (5 bases). Trimming removed 4 bases at V and 1 base at J, with 10 bases between. The CDR3 is 14 amino acids. The germline V gene encodes CDR1 MDHEN and CDR2 SYDVKM.

CDR3 DNA: TGTGCCAGCAGCCCACAGGGTTTGGGGAACTCCTACGAGCAGTACTTC. Encoded protein: CASSPQGLGNSYEQYF. The V gene is TRBV11-2, the J gene TRBJ2-7; TRBD1 is a possible D gene (6 bases). V lost 5 bases to trimming and J lost 0 bases, with 17 bases between them. Germline CDR1 reads SGHAT; CDR2 reads FQNNGV. This CDR3 comprises 16 residues.

This clonotype was counted between two and nine times. V and J are TRBV2 and TRBJ2-1, with 9 bases matching TRBD1. The V segment lost 9 bases and the J segment 3 bases; nucleotides outside the gene matches: 9. The CDR3 consists of 15 residues. CDR1 is SNHLY and CDR2 is FYNNEI in the germline V gene. CDR3 sequence reads: CARRLQGAGYNEQFF. CDR3 in DNA: TGTGCCAGGAGACTACAGGGGGCAGGCTACAATGAGCAGTTCTTC. The whole variable domain, remainder taken from reference TRBV2 and TRBJ2-1, is EPEVTQTPSHQVTQMGQEVILRCVPISNHLYFYWYRQILGQKVEFLVSFYNNEISEKSEIFDDQFSVERPDGSNFTLKIRSTKLEDSAMYFCARRLQGAGYNEQFFGPGTRLTVL.

The chain employs TRBV25-1 and TRBJ1-6; D unresolved. The CDR3 loop spans 17 amino acids. Germline V gene data show CDR1 as MGHDK and CDR2 as SYGVNS. V gave up 1 base and J gave up 4 bases, with 14 bases separating them. The CDR3 region is CASSESGSRNYNSPLHF. DNA of the CDR3: TGTGCCAGCAGTGAATCGGGCTCTCGAAATTATAATTCACCCCTCCACTTT. Based on the CDR3 plus reference TRBV25-1 and TRBJ1-6, the full variable domain is EADIYQTPRYLVIGTGKKITLECSQTMGHDKMYWYQQDPGMELHLIHYSYGVNSTEKGDLSSESTVSRIRTEHFPLTLESARPSHTSQYLCASSESGSRNYNSPLHFGNGTRLTVT.

The V call is TRBV13, the J call TRBJ2-2; D unresolved. Trimming removed 2 bases at V and 2 bases at J, with 0 bases between. Per germline, CDR1 PRHDT and CDR2 FYEKMQ (reference sequence). The CDR3 spans 12 residues. CDR3 sequence reads: CASSLNTGELFF. The DNA of the CDR3 is TGTGCCAGCAGCTTAAACACCGGGGAGCTGTTTTTT. The variable domain in full, with the rest retrieved from reference TRBV13 and TRBJ2-2, is AAGVIQSPRHLIKEKRETATLKCYPIPRHDTVYWYQQGPGQDPQFLISFYEKMQSDKGSIPDRFSAQQFSDYHSELNMSSLELGDSALYFCASSLNTGELFFGEGSRLTVL.

The chain couples TRBV27 to TRBJ1-5, with D maybe TRBD1 (5 bases). Germline V gene data show CDR1 as MNHEY and CDR2 as SMNVEV (reference sequence). V gave up 6 bases and J gave up 7 bases, with 16 bases separating them. CDR3 length equals 14 residues. CDR3 residues: CASSSSHRGQPQHF. CDR3 DNA sequence: TGTGCCAGCAGCTCATCTCATAGGGGACAGCCCCAGCATTTT.

The chain has TRBV9 and TRBJ1-1; D is unclear. V lost 4 bases and J 4 bases, leaving 14 bases between the germline ends. The germline V gene has CDR1 SGDLS and CDR2 YYNGEE. The CDR3 runs to 14 residues. The CDR3 DNA is TGTGCCAGCAGCACCCGGGCCGAGCTCACTGAAGCTTTCTTT. Translation: CASSTRAELTEAFF.